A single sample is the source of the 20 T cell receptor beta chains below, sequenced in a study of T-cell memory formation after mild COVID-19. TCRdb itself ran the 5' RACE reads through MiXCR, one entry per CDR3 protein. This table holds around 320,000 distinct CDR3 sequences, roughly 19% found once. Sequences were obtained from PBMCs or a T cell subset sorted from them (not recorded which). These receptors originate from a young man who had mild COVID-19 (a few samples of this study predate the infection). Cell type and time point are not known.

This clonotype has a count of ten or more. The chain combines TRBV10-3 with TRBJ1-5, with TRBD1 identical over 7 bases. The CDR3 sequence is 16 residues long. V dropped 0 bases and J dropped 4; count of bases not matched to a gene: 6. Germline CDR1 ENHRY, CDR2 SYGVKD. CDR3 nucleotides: TGTGCCATCAGTGAGTCCGGAGACAGGGTAAATCAGCCCCAGCATTTT. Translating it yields CAISESGDRVNQPQHF.

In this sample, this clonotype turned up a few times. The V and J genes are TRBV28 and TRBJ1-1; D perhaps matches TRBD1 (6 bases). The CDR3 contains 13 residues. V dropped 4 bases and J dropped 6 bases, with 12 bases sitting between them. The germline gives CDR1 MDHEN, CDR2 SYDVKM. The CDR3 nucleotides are TGTGCCAGCAGTTGGACAGTCCCTTCTGAAGCTTTCTTT. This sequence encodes CASSWTVPSEAFF.

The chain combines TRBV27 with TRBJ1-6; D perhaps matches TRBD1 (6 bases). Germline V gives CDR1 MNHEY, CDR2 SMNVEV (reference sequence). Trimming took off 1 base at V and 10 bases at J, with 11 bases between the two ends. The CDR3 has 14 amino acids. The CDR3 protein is CASSLYSGGSPLHF. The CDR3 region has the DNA TGTGCCAGCAGTTTATATTCGGGGGGCTCACCCCTCCACTTT.

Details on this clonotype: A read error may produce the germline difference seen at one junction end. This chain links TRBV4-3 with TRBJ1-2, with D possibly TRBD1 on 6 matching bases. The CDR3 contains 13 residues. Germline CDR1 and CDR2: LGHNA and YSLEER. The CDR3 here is CASSQLLSDRLDF. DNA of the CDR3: TGCGCCAGCAGCCAACTTCTTTCCGACAGGCTGGACTTC.

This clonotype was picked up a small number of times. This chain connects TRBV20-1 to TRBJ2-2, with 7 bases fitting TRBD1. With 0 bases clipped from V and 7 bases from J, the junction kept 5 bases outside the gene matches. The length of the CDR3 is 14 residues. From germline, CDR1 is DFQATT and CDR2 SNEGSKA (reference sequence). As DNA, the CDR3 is TGCAGTGCTAGAGAAGGACAGGACAGCGGGGAGCTGTTTTTT. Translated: CSAREGQDSGELFF.

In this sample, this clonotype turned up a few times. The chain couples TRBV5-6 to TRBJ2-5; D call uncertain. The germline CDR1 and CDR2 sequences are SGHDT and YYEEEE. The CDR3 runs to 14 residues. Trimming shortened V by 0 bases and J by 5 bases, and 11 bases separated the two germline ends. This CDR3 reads CASSLDTAGETQYF. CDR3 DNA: TGTGCCAGCAGCTTGGACACAGCCGGCGAGACCCAGTACTTC.

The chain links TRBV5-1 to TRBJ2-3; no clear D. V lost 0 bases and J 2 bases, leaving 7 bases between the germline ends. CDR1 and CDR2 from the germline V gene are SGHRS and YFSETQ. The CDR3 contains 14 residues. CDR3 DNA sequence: TGCGCCAGCAGCTTGGCGGGTACCACAGATACGCAGTATTTT. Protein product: CASSLAGTTDTQYF. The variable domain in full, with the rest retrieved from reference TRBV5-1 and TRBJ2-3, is KAGVTQTPRYLIKTRGQQVTLSCSPISGHRSVSWYQQTPGQGLQFLFEYFSETQRNKGNFPGRFSGRQFSNSRSEMNVSTLELGDSALYLCASSLAGTTDTQYFGPGTRLTVL.

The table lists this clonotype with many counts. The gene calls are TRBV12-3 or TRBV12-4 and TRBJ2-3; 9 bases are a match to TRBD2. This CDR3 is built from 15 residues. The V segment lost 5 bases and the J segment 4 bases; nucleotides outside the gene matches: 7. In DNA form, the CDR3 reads TGTGCCAGCAGTCAAGGCGGGAGGGCGCCAGATACGCAGTATTTT. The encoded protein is CASSQGGRAPDTQYF.

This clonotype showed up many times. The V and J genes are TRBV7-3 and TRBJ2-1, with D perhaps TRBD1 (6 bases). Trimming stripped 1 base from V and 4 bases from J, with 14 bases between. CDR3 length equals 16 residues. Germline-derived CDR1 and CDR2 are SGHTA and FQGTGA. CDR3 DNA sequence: TGTGCCAGCAGCTTAATCGGAGGACAGCCATACAATGAGCAGTTCTTC. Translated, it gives CASSLIGGQPYNEQFF. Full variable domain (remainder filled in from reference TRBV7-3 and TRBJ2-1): GAGVSQTPSNKVTEKGKYVELRCDPISGHTALYWYRQSLGQGPEFLIYFQGTGAADDSGLPNDRFFAVRPEGSVSTLKIQRTERGDSAVYLCASSLIGGQPYNEQFFGPGTRLTVL.

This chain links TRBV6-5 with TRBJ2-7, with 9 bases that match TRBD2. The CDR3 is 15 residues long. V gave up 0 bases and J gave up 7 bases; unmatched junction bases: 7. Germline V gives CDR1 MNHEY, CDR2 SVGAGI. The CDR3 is CASSYSGGGAREQYF. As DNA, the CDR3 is TGTGCCAGCAGTTACTCTGGCGGGGGGGCGCGGGAGCAGTACTTC.

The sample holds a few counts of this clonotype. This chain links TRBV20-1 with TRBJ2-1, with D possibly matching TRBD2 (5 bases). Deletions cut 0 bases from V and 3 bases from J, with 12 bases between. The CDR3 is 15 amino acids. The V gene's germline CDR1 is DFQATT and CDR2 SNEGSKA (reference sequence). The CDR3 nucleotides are TGCAGTGCTAGAGATCCGGGGAGTATCTACAATGAGCAGTTCTTC. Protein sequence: CSARDPGSIYNEQFF.

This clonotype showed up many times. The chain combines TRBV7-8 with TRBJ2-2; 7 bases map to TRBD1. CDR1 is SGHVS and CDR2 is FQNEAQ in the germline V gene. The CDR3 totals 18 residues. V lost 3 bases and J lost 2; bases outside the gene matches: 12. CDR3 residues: CASSLGSYRGYNTGELFF. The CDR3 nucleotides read TGTGCCAGCAGCTTGGGGTCCTACAGGGGTTATAACACCGGGGAGCTGTTTTTT. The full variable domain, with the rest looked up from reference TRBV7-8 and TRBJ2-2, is GAGVSQSPRYKVAKRGQDVALRCDPISGHVSLFWYQQALGQGPEFLTYFQNEAQLDKSGLPSDRFFAERPEGSVSTLKIQRTQQEDSAVYLCASSLGSYRGYNTGELFFGEGSRLTVL.

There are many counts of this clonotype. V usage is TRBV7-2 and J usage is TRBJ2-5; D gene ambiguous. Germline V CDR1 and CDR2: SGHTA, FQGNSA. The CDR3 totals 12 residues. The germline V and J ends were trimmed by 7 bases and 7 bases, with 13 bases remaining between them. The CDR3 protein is CASTPVKGTQYF. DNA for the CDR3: TGTGCCAGCACCCCGGTGAAGGGGACCCAGTACTTC.

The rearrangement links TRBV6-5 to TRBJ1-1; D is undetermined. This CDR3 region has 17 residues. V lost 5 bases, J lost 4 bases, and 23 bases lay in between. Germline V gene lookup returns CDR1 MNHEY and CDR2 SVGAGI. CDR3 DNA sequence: TGTGCCAGCAGTCCATCCCCCGGGAGACTTCCAAGCACTGAAGCTTTCTTT. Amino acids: CASSPSPGRLPSTEAFF.

The CDR3 DNA is TGTGCCAGCAGCATCCGGGACTCGTCGTCTTACAATGAGCAGTTCTTC. Protein sequence: CASSIRDSSSYNEQFF. The V call is TRBV7-8, the J call TRBJ2-1, with D tentatively TRBD2 (6 bases). Germline CDR1 and CDR2: SGHVS and FQNEAQ. Trimming left V 5 bases short and J 4 bases short, with 18 bases between. CDR3 size: 16 residues.

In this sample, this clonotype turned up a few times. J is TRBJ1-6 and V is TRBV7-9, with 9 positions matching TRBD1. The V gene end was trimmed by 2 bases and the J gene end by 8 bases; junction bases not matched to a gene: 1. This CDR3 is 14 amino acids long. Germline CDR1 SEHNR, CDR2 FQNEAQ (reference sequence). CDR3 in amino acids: CASSLWTGDSPLHF. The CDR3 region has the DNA TGTGCCAGCAGCTTATGGACAGGGGATTCACCCCTCCACTTT.

For the CDR3, the DNA is TGCAGTGCTAGGGCCAGGATGAACACTGAAGCTTTCTTT. Amino acid sequence: CSARARMNTEAFF. The rearrangement uses TRBV20-1 and TRBJ1-1; D not resolved. Trimming pared 3 bases from V and 0 bases from J, leaving 8 bases between. Germline V gene data show CDR1 as DFQATT and CDR2 as SNEGSKA (reference sequence). The CDR3 extends over 13 amino acids.

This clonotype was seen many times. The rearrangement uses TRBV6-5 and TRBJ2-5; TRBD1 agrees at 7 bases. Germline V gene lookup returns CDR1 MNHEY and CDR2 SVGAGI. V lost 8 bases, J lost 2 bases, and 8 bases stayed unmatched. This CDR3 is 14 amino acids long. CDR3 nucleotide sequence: TGTGCCAGCTCGCCGGGACAGCCACAAGAGACCCAGTACTTC. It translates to CASSPGQPQETQYF.

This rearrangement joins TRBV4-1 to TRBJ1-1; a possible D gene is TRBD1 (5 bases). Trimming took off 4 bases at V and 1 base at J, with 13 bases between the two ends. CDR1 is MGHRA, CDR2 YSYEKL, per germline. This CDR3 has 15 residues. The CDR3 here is CASSRVGGENTEAFF. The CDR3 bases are TGCGCCAGCAGCCGGGTGGGGGGTGAGAACACTGAAGCTTTCTTT.

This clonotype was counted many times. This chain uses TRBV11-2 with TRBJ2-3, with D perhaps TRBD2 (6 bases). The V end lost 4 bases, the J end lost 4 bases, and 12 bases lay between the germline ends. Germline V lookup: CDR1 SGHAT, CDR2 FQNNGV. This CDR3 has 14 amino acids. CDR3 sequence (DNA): TGTGCCAGCAGCTCCCGGGAGTTCCCAGATACGCAGTATTTT. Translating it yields CASSSREFPDTQYF.